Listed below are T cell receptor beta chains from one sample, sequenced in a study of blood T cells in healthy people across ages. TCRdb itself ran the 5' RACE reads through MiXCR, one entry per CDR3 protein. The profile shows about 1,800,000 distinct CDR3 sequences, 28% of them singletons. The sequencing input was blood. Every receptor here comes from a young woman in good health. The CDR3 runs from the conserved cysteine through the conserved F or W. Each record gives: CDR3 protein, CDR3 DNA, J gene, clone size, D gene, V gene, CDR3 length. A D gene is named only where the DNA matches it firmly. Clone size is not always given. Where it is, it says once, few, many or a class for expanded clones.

CDR3: CASSPYLGGRTGELFF
DNA: TGTGCCAGCAGCCCGTATCTCGGGGGCCGGACCGGGGAGCTGTTTTTT
J: TRBJ2-2
size: .
D: .
V: TRBV7-9
length: 16

CDR3: CAASHFTNTRNEQFF
DNA: TGTGCCGCCAGCCACTTTACAAACACACGGAATGAGCAGTTCTTC
J: TRBJ2-1
size: many
D: .
V: TRBV24-1
length: 15

CDR3: CAWTFGGNEQFF
DNA: TGTGCCTGGACGTTCGGCGGAAATGAGCAGTTCTTC
J: TRBJ2-1
size: .
D: .
V: TRBV30
length: 12

CDR3: CASSTRPTTGGASYTF
DNA: TGTGCCAGCTCAACCCGACCAACGACAGGGGGCGCGAGCTACACCTTC
J: TRBJ1-2
size: few
D: TRBD1
V: TRBV18
length: 16

CDR3: CASSLVAGGAKTQYF
DNA: TGTGCCAGCAGCTTAGTAGCGGGGGGGGCGAAGACCCAGTACTTC
J: TRBJ2-5
size: .
D: TRBD2
V: TRBV11-2
length: 15

CDR3: CASSLSGRQHEQFF
DNA: TGTGCCAGCAGCTTATCAGGCCGGCAACATGAGCAGTTCTTC
J: TRBJ2-1
size: .
D: .
V: TRBV7-9
length: 14

CDR3: CASGRGLAGRTYEQYF
DNA: TGTGCTAGTGGCCGGGGACTAGCGGGGAGAACCTACGAGCAGTACTTC
J: TRBJ2-7
size: few
D: TRBD2
V: TRBV12-5
length: 16

CDR3: CATSGTANEQFF
DNA: TGTGCCACTTCCGGGACTGCTAATGAGCAGTTCTTC
J: TRBJ2-1
size: .
D: .
V: TRBV24-1
length: 12

CDR3: CASSYSSRAGEAFNTDTQYF
DNA: TGTGCCAGCAGTTACTCTTCTAGAGCGGGAGAGGCTTTCAACACAGATACGCAGTATTTT
J: TRBJ2-3
size: .
D: TRBD2
V: TRBV6-5
length: 20

CDR3: CASSHGLAATNEQFF
DNA: TGTGCCAGCAGCCATGGACTAGCTGCAACCAATGAGCAGTTCTTC
J: TRBJ2-1
size: few
D: TRBD2
V: TRBV7-9
length: 15

CDR3: CSASYSGVGEQYF
DNA: TGCAGTGCTAGTTACAGCGGGGTTGGAGAGCAGTACTTC
J: TRBJ2-7
size: .
D: TRBD2
V: TRBV20-1
length: 13

CDR3: CASSPTEVSSYEQYF
DNA: TGTGCCAGCAGCCCCACTGAGGTCAGCTCCTACGAGCAGTACTTC
J: TRBJ2-7
size: few
D: .
V: TRBV11-2
length: 15

CDR3: CASSEAERRQAFF
DNA: TGTGCCAGCAGTGAAGCGGAGAGGCGACAAGCTTTCTTT
J: TRBJ1-1
size: .
D: .
V: TRBV2
length: 13

CDR3: CASSLGRADEQFF
DNA: TGCGCCAGCAGCTTGGGCAGAGCGGATGAGCAGTTCTTC
J: TRBJ2-1
size: .
D: .
V: TRBV5-1
length: 13

CDR3: CASATGQWDQPQHF
DNA: TGTGCCAGTGCGACAGGGCAGTGGGATCAGCCCCAGCATTTT
J: TRBJ1-5
size: .
D: TRBD1
V: TRBV3-1
length: 14

CDR3: CASSSSGSPHEQYF
DNA: TGTGCCAGCTCATCTAGCGGGAGTCCCCACGAGCAGTACTTC
J: TRBJ2-7
size: .
D: TRBD2
V: TRBV18
length: 14

CDR3: CATSTRQPNQPQHF
DNA: TGTGCCACCAGCACAAGACAGCCAAATCAGCCCCAGCATTTT
J: TRBJ1-5
size: few
D: .
V: TRBV15
length: 14

CDR3: CAISGLESTQYF
DNA: TGTGCCATCAGTGGTTTGGAAAGTACGCAGTATTTT
J: TRBJ2-3
size: few
D: .
V: TRBV10-3
length: 12

CDR3: CASSLHDKALNTEAFF
DNA: TGCGCCAGCAGCTTGCACGACAAGGCTCTGAACACTGAAGCTTTCTTT
J: TRBJ1-1
size: .
D: .
V: TRBV5-1
length: 16

CDR3: CASSLLSGYTF
DNA: TGTGCCAGCAGCTTATTATCCGGCTACACCTTC
J: TRBJ1-2
size: many
D: .
V: TRBV7-2
length: 11

CDR3: CSAKGSNYGYTF
DNA: TGCAGTGCTAAGGGATCTAACTATGGCTACACCTTC
J: TRBJ1-2
size: many
D: .
V: TRBV20-1
length: 12

CDR3: CASSLARGAAEAFF
DNA: TGTGCCAGCAGTTTAGCCCGGGGCGCCGCTGAAGCTTTCTTT
J: TRBJ1-1
size: .
D: .
V: TRBV12-3/TRBV12-4
length: 14

CDR3: CASSERRTGMRTEAFF
DNA: TGCGCCAGCAGTGAGAGGCGGACAGGAATGAGAACTGAAGCTTTCTTT
J: TRBJ1-1
size: few
D: TRBD1
V: TRBV10-2
length: 16

CDR3: CASTRQGRYNQPQHF
DNA: TGTGCCAGCACCCGACAGGGCCGTTACAATCAGCCCCAGCATTTT
J: TRBJ1-5
size: few
D: TRBD1
V: TRBV6-1
length: 15

CDR3: CASSGFGGRTNEKLFF
DNA: TGTGCCAGCAGCGGATTCGGGGGCCGCACTAATGAAAAACTGTTTTTT
J: TRBJ1-4
size: few
D: .
V: TRBV9
length: 16

CDR3: CASRPPLGRGGDTQYF
DNA: TGTGCCAGTCGACCCCCTTTGGGACGTGGGGGAGATACGCAGTATTTT
J: TRBJ2-3
size: few
D: .
V: TRBV2
length: 16

CDR3: CASSTLGLAGGVTTYEQYF
DNA: TGTGCCAGCAGTACTCTCGGGCTAGCGGGAGGGGTTACAACCTACGAGCAGTACTTC
J: TRBJ2-7
size: .
D: TRBD2
V: TRBV28
length: 19

CDR3: CASSPWTGAEAFF
DNA: TGTGCCAGCAGTCCTTGGACAGGAGCTGAAGCTTTCTTT
J: TRBJ1-1
size: .
D: TRBD1
V: TRBV12-3/TRBV12-4
length: 13

CDR3: CSVVGLAGGLSYEQYF
DNA: TGCAGCGTTGTTGGCCTAGCGGGGGGTCTCTCCTACGAGCAGTACTTC
J: TRBJ2-7
size: many
D: TRBD2
V: TRBV29-1
length: 16

CDR3: CASMDTGVNSPLHF
DNA: TGTGCCAGCATGGACACAGGGGTCAATTCACCCCTCCACTTT
J: TRBJ1-6
size: once
D: TRBD1
V: TRBV2
length: 14

CDR3: CASSLSPSGGFTYEQYF
DNA: TGTGCCAGCAGCTTATCCCCTAGCGGGGGATTTACCTACGAGCAGTACTTC
J: TRBJ2-7
size: .
D: TRBD2
V: TRBV11-2
length: 17

CDR3: CSARRSRNLDTQYF
DNA: TGCAGTGCTAGAAGATCCAGAAATTTAGATACGCAGTATTTT
J: TRBJ2-3
size: .
D: .
V: TRBV20-1
length: 14

CDR3: CASSLRTGYFEQYF
DNA: TGCGCCAGCAGCTTGAGGACAGGTTACTTCGAGCAGTACTTC
J: TRBJ2-7
size: .
D: TRBD1
V: TRBV5-1
length: 14

CDR3: CASSYSTVNEQFF
DNA: TGTGCCAGCAGTTACTCGACGGTTAATGAGCAGTTCTTC
J: TRBJ2-1
size: many
D: .
V: TRBV6-5
length: 13